Following are 2 T cell receptor beta chains from one sample sequenced in a study of naive and memory T cell subsets. An equimolar mix of two oligonucleotides served as the beta constant-region primer for TRBC1 and TRBC2. Four rounds of PCR amplified the ligated cDNA using nested alpha and beta constant-region primers plus SP2. TCRdb ran MiXCR on the UMI-ligation and nested PCR reads and lists one entry per CDR3 protein. The sample records about 120,000 distinct CDR3 sequences, just over 35% being singletons. The sample comprised central memory CD4+ T cells from blood. The receptors derive from a human donor in good health.

This clonotype was observed a few times. V is TRBV29-1 and J is TRBJ2-2, with D perhaps TRBD1 (5 bases). The V and J ends lost 4 bases and 4 bases respectively, with 7 bases between them. This CDR3 is 12 amino acids long. Germline CDR1 reads SQVTM; CDR2 reads ANQGSEA. This CDR3 reads CSVGQGTGELFF. The CDR3 DNA reads TGCAGCGTTGGGCAGGGCACCGGGGAGCTGTTTTTT.

J is TRBJ2-2 and V is TRBV24-1, with D perhaps matching TRBD1 (6 bases). Germline assignment: CDR1 KGHDR and CDR2 SFDVKD. This CDR3 is 17 amino acids long. V gave up 3 bases and J gave up 1 base, with 14 bases separating them. The CDR3 nucleotides are TGTGCCACCAGTGATCACATACAGGGTCAGAACACCGGGGAGCTGTTTTTT. Translated: CATSDHIQGQNTGELFF.